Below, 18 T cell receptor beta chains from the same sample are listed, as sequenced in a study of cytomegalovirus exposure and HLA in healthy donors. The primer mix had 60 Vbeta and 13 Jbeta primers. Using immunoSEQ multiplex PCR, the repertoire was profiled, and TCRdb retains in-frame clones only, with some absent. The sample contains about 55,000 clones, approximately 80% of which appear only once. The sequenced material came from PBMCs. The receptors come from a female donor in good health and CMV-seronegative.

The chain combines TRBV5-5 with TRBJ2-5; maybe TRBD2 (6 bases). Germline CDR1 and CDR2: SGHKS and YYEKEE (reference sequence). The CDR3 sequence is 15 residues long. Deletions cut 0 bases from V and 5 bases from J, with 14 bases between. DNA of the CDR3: TGTGCCAGCAGCTTGGCGGGACTGGCAAGTGAGACCCAGTACTTC. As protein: CASSLAGLASETQYF.

CDR3 sequence reads: CAISDFLEGYEQYF. Here the CDR3 DNA reads TGTGCCATCAGTGATTTCCTCGAGGGTTACGAGCAGTACTTC. This chain joins TRBV10-3 and TRBJ2-7, with a possible D match to TRBD2 (5 bases). V lost 3 bases to trimming and J lost 4 bases, with 13 bases between them. The CDR3 runs 14 residues. In germline, CDR1 is ENHRY, CDR2 SYGVKD.

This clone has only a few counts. The CDR3 reads CASSRLAGGRDTQYF. CDR3 DNA sequence: TGTGCCAGCAGTCGACTAGCGGGGGGGAGAGATACGCAGTATTTT. The V gene is TRBV2, the J gene TRBJ2-3, with 14 bases that match TRBD2. V gave up 5 bases and J gave up 5 bases; unmatched junction bases: 3. Germline loops: CDR1 SNHLY, CDR2 FYNNEI. There are 15 residues in the CDR3.

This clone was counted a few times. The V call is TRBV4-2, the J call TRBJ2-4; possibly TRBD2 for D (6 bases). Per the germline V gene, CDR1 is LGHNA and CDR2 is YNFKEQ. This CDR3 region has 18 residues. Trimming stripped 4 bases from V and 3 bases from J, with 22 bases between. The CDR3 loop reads CASSPSSRGSGDKNIQYF. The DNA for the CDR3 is TGTGCCAGCAGCCCCTCCTCGCGGGGTTCAGGTGACAAAAACATTCAGTACTTC.

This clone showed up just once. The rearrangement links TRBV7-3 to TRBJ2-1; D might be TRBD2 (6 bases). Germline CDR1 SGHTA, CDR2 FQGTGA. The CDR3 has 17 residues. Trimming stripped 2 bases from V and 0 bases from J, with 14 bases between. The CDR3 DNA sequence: TGTGCCAGCAGCTTAGCTCCACGGGGGTCCTCCTACAATGAGCAGTTCTTC. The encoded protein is CASSLAPRGSSYNEQFF.

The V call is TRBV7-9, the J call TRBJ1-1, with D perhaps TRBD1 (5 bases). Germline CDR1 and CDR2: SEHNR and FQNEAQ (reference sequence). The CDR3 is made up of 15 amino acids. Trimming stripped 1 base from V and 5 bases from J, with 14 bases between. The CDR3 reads CASSLVAGWVTEAFF. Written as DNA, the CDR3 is TGTGCCAGCAGCTTAGTTGCAGGGTGGGTGACTGAAGCTTTCTTT.

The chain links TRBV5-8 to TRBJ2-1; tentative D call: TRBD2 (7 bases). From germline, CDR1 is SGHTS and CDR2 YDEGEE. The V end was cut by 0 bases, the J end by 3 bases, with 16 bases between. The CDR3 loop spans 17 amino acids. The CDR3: CASSLARRRGLYNEQFF. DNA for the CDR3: TGTGCCAGCAGCTTGGCCAGGCGGCGGGGGCTCTACAATGAGCAGTTCTTC.

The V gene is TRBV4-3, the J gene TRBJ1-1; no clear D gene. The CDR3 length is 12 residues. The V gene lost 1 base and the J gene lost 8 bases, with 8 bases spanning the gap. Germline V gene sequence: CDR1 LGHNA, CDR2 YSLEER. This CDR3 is CASSQVRGEAFF. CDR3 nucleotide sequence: TGCGCCAGCAGCCAAGTTCGCGGGGAAGCTTTCTTT.

The CDR3 reads CASSGRGDSIPYEQYF. For the CDR3, the DNA is TGTGCCAGCAGTGGACGAGGGGACAGTATCCCCTACGAGCAGTACTTC. The gene calls are TRBV6-1 and TRBJ2-7, with TRBD1 matching over 7 bases. Per the germline V gene, CDR1 is MNHNS and CDR2 is SASEGT. The CDR3 loop spans 16 amino acids. J gave up 2 bases and V 4 bases, and 11 bases lay outside the gene matches.

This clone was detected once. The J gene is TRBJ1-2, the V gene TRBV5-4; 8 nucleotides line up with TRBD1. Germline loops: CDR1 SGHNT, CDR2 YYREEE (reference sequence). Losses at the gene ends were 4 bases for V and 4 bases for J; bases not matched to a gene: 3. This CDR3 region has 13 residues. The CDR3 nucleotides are TGTGCCAGCAGCGACAGGGGATCCTATGGCTACACCTTC. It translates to CASSDRGSYGYTF.

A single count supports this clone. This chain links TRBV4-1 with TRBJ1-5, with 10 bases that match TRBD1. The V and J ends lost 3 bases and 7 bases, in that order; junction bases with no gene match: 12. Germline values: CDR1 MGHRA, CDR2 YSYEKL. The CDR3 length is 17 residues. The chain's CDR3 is CASSHGQGGLVGQPQHF. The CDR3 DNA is TGCGCCAGCAGCCATGGACAGGGGGGCCTGGTCGGCCAGCCCCAGCATTTT.

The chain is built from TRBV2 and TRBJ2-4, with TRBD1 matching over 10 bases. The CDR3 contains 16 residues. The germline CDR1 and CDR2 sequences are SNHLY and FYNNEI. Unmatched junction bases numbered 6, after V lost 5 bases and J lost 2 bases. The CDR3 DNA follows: TGTGCCAGCAGTTACGGGACAGGGGATACCAAAAACATTCAGTACTTC. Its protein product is CASSYGTGDTKNIQYF.

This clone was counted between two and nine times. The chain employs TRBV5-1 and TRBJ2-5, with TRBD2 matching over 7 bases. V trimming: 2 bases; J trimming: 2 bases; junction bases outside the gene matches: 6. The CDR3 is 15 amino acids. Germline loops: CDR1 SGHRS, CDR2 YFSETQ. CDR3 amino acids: CASSFFPGGQETQYF. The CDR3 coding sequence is TGCGCCAGCAGCTTTTTCCCGGGGGGACAAGAGACCCAGTACTTC.

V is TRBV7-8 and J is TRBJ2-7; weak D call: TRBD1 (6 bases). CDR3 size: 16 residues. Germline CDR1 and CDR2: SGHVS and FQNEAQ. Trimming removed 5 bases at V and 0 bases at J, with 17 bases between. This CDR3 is CASSTQGARSSYEQYF. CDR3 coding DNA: TGTGCCAGCAGCACACAGGGAGCCCGCAGCTCCTACGAGCAGTACTTC.

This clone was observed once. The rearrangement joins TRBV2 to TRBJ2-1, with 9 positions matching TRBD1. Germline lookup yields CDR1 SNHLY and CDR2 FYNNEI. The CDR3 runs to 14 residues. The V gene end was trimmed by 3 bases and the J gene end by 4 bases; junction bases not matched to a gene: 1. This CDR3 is CASSEGTGYNEQFF. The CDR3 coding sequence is TGTGCCAGCAGTGAGGGGACAGGGTACAATGAGCAGTTCTTC.

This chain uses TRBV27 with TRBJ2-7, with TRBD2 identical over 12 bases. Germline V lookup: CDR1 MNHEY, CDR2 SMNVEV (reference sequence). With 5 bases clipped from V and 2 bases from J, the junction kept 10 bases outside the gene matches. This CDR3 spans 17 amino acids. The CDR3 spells CASSRLAGARRAYEQYF. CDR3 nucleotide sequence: TGTGCCAGCAGTCGACTAGCGGGGGCCAGAAGAGCCTACGAGCAGTACTTC.

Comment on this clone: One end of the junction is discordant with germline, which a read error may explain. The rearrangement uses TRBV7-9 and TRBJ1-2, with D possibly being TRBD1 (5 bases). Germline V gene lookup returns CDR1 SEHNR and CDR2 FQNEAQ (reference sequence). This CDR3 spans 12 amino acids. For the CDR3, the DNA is TGTTCCAGCAGGGAGGGCAGCTATGGCTACACCTTC. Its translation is CSSREGSYGYTF.

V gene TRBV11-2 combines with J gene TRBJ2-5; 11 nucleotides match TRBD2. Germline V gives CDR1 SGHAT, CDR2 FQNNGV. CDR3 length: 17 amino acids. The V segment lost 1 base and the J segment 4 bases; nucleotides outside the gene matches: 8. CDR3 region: CASSLGASGGTVETQYF. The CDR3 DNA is TGTGCCAGCAGCTTAGGGGCTAGCGGGGGGACAGTAGAGACCCAGTACTTC.